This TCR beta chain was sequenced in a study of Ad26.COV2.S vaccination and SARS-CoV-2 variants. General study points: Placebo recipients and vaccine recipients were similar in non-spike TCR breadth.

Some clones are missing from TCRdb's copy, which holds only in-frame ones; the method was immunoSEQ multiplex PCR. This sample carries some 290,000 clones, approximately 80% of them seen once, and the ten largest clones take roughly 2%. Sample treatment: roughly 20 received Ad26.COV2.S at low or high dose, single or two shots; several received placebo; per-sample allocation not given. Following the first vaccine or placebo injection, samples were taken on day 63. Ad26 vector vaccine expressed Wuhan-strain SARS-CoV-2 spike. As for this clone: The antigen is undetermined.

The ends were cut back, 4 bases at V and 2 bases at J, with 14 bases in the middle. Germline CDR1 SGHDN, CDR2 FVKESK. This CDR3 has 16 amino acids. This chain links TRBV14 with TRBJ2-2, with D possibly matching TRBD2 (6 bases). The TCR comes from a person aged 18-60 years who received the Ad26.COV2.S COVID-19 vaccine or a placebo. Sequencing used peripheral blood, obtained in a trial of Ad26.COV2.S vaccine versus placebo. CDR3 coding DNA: TGTGCCAGCAGCCCACGCAGCGGGTTCAACACCGGGGAGCTGTTTTTT. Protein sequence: CASSPRSGFNTGELFF.